One and the same sample provided the 20 T cell receptor beta chains below, sequenced in a study of human T cells and chemical hapten exposure. Time point specified: patch test 3, about 24 weeks after DPC sensitization. Treatment in this sample: therapeutic diphenylcyclopropenone sensitization with weekly scalp DPC. From the RACE reads, TCRdb called clonotypes with MiXCR, one entry per CDR3 protein. The sample holds 80,000 to 100,000 distinct CDR3 sequences, 25% to 30% seen once. Sequences were derived from whole blood, sampled in connection with sensitization to the hapten diphenylcyclopropenone (DPC). The receptors shown here come from a man aged 35 to 55 with alopecia areata. Some clones in this sample may be carry-over from other donors' samples.

The rearrangement joins TRBV20-1 to TRBJ2-3, with 11 nucleotides matching TRBD2. This CDR3 region has 15 residues. CDR1 is DFQATT, CDR2 SNEGSKA, per germline (reference sequence). V was pared by 6 bases and J by 0 bases, with 5 bases of the junction left unmatched. The CDR3 DNA follows: TGCAGTGCCAAGCGGACTAGCGGGAGCACAGATACGCAGTATTTT. Its translation is CSAKRTSGSTDTQYF.

This clonotype turned up a few times. The chain couples TRBV5-1 to TRBJ2-6; 7 nucleotides line up with TRBD1. Per germline, CDR1 SGHRS and CDR2 YFSETQ. Trimming cost V 7 bases and J 1 base; bases outside gene matches: 8. This CDR3 contains 16 residues. CDR3 DNA sequence: TGCGCCAGCGAACGGACAGGAAGATCTGGGGCCAACGTCCTGACTTTC. Translating gives CASERTGRSGANVLTF.

This chain uses TRBV7-2 with TRBJ2-3, with no clear D. The CDR3 has 13 amino acids. Germline loops: CDR1 SGHTA, CDR2 FQGNSA. The V and J ends lost 5 bases and 7 bases respectively, with 13 bases between them. This CDR3 reads CASSPPISYTQYF. Here the CDR3 DNA reads TGTGCCAGCAGCCCTCCAATTTCCTATACGCAGTATTTT. Using reference TRBV7-2 and TRBJ2-3 for the parts outside the CDR3, the full variable domain is GAGVSQSPSNKVTEKGKDVELRCDPISGHTALYWYRQSLGQGLEFLIYFQGNSAPDKSGLPSDRFSAERTGGSVSTLTIQRTQQEDSAVYLCASSPPISYTQYFGPGTRLTVL.

The chain recombines TRBV24-1 with TRBJ1-2; the D is unclear. Germline CDR1 KGHDR, CDR2 SFDVKD. The CDR3 covers 13 residues. Trimming removed 4 bases from V and 7 bases from J, with 12 bases in between. As DNA, the CDR3 is TGTGCCACCAGTGAGGACGACTGGGGTGGCTACACCTTC. Translated, it gives CATSEDDWGGYTF.

The V call is TRBV11-2, the J call TRBJ2-3, with 14 bases matching TRBD2. This CDR3 is 17 amino acids long. With 5 bases clipped from V and 4 bases from J, the junction kept 8 bases outside the gene matches. The germline CDR1 and CDR2 sequences are SGHAT and FQNNGV. The CDR3 region is CASSPGTSGRNSDTQYF. CDR3 coding DNA: TGTGCCAGCAGCCCTGGGACTAGCGGGAGAAATTCAGATACGCAGTATTTT.

The V call is TRBV28, the J call TRBJ2-3; no clear D. In germline, CDR1 is MDHEN, CDR2 SYDVKM. Trimming left V 7 bases short and J 2 bases short, with 7 bases between. The CDR3 consists of 12 residues. As DNA, the CDR3 is TGTGCCAGCAATCAGAACACAGATACGCAGTATTTT. This sequence encodes CASNQNTDTQYF.

The chain carries TRBV7-8 and TRBJ2-3, with D possibly TRBD1 on 6 matching bases. The germline CDR1 and CDR2 sequences are SGHVS and FQNEAQ. The V and J ends lost 1 base and 2 bases respectively, with 10 bases between them. The CDR3 sequence is 15 residues long. The CDR3 sequence is CASSLVQGHTDTQYF. CDR3 in DNA: TGTGCCAGCAGCTTAGTACAGGGACACACAGATACGCAGTATTTT.

The J gene is TRBJ2-1, the V gene TRBV5-1, with D unclear. Germline V gene data show CDR1 as SGHRS and CDR2 as YFSETQ. This CDR3 is built from 15 residues. The V end lost 0 bases, the J end lost 3 bases, and 10 bases lay between the germline ends. The DNA of the CDR3 is TGCGCCAGCAGCTTGGCGAGTGGGTGCTACAATGAGCAGTTCTTC. Its protein product is CASSLASGCYNEQFF.

There are a few counts of this clonotype. This chain uses TRBV6-6 with TRBJ1-5; D call uncertain. The CDR3 runs 15 residues. The germline gives CDR1 MNHNY, CDR2 SVGAGI (reference sequence). V was shortened by 2 bases and J by 1 base, with 9 bases between the two germline ends. CDR3 in amino acids: CASSYERLSNQPQHF. Here the CDR3 DNA reads TGTGCCAGCAGTTACGAGAGGCTAAGCAATCAGCCCCAGCATTTT.

The rearrangement joins TRBV12-3 or TRBV12-4 to TRBJ2-5; 7 bases fit TRBD1. The CDR3 is 16 amino acids. Unmatched junction bases numbered 14, after V lost 5 bases and J lost 5 bases. The CDR3 nucleotides are TGTGCCAGCAGTAGCCGGGACAGTCCCAGGGAGGAGACCCAGTACTTC. Translation: CASSSRDSPREETQYF.

This CDR3 reads CASSLRGQIRETQYF. The CDR3 DNA sequence: TGTGCCAGCAGTTTACGGGGACAGATAAGAGAGACCCAGTACTTC. V is TRBV27 and J is TRBJ2-5; 7 bases are a match to TRBD1. Per germline, CDR1 MNHEY and CDR2 SMNVEV (reference sequence). CDR3 length: 15 amino acids. V shed 2 bases, J shed 4 bases, and the junction held 7 bases outside the gene matches.

The chain employs TRBV27 and TRBJ2-7; D might be TRBD2 (5 bases). With 5 bases removed from V and 4 bases from J, the gap between germline ends came to 18 bases. Looked up from germline, CDR1 is MNHEY and CDR2 is SMNVEV (reference sequence). CDR3 length: 15 residues. The CDR3 DNA reads TGTGCCAGCAGTCTGAAGGACGGACTCTCTTACGAGCAGTACTTC. This encodes CASSLKDGLSYEQYF.

The rearrangement uses TRBV19 and TRBJ2-1; D is perhaps TRBD2 (5 bases). V dropped 5 bases and J dropped 2 bases, with 7 bases sitting between them. The CDR3 is made up of 13 amino acids. CDR1 and CDR2 (germline): LNHDA, SQIVND (reference sequence). CDR3 nucleotides: TGTGCCAGTAGTTATAGCGCCTACAATGAGCAGTTCTTC. Encoded protein: CASSYSAYNEQFF.

This clonotype was detected only once. The chain recombines TRBV20-1 with TRBJ2-7; a weak D match, TRBD2 (5 bases). The CDR3 length is 17 residues. The germline V gene encodes CDR1 DFQATT and CDR2 SNEGSKA (reference sequence). V was trimmed by 3 bases and J by 5 bases, leaving 26 bases between them. The chain's CDR3 is CSASVLTRETEDNEQYF. In nucleotides, the CDR3 is TGCAGTGCTAGTGTCCTCACACGCGAGACGGAGGATAACGAGCAGTACTTC.

The V and J genes are TRBV13 and TRBJ1-5; TRBD1 matches at 7 bases. V shed 5 bases and J 6 bases; nucleotides not matched to a gene: 19. Germline V CDR1 and CDR2: PRHDT, FYEKMQ (reference sequence). The CDR3 contains 18 residues. Written as DNA, the CDR3 is TGTGCCAGCAGCGTAAAGGGGGACAGTGGTGGGGAATCTCAGCCCCAGCATTTT. It is translated as CASSVKGDSGGESQPQHF.

Only a few counts were recorded for this clonotype. The chain recombines TRBV12-3 or TRBV12-4 with TRBJ1-6; no definite D call. The CDR3 has 14 amino acids. V lost 9 bases to trimming and J lost 8 bases, with 17 bases between them. CDR3 region: CASRPGVRHSPLHF. Here the CDR3 DNA reads TGTGCCAGTAGACCGGGAGTCAGACATTCACCCCTCCACTTT.

The chain employs TRBV5-1 and TRBJ2-5, with D perhaps matching TRBD1 or TRBD2 (6 bases each). The germline V and J ends were trimmed by 4 bases and 5 bases, with 15 bases remaining between them. The CDR3 has 14 amino acids. Looked up from germline, CDR1 is SGHRS and CDR2 is YFSETQ. The CDR3 DNA is TGCGCCAGCAGCCCCACGGGGGCTGCGGAGACCCAGTACTTC. It yields the protein CASSPTGAAETQYF.

This clonotype showed up just a few times. This chain uses TRBV5-1 with TRBJ1-4; a weak D match, TRBD1 (5 bases). Germline assignment: CDR1 SGHRS and CDR2 YFSETQ. V gave up 0 bases and J gave up 6 bases, with 27 bases separating them. CDR3 length: 20 residues. In nucleotides, the CDR3 is TGCGCCAGCAGCTTGGCCCCCCACGAGGGGCTGGCCGTAGACTATGAAAAACTGTTTTTT. The encoded protein is CASSLAPHEGLAVDYEKLFF.

The chain is built from TRBV12-3 or TRBV12-4 and TRBJ2-7, with TRBD2 matching over 7 bases. The CDR3 runs to 13 residues. The V and J ends lost 3 bases and 5 bases, in that order; junction bases with no gene match: 4. The CDR3 bases are TGTGCCAGCAGTTTCCCGGGGGGTGACGAGCAGTACTTC. Translation gives CASSFPGGDEQYF.

The gene calls are TRBV2 and TRBJ2-1, with a weak D call TRBD2 (5 bases). V was trimmed by 0 bases and J by 7 bases, leaving 10 bases between them. Germline values: CDR1 SNHLY, CDR2 FYNNEI. This CDR3 spans 14 amino acids. CDR3 coding DNA: TGTGCCAGCAGTGAAGCCGCTAGCTCGAATGAGCAGTTCTTC. Protein product: CASSEAASSNEQFF. The whole variable domain, remainder taken from reference TRBV2 and TRBJ2-1, is EPEVTQTPSHQVTQMGQEVILRCVPISNHLYFYWYRQILGQKVEFLVSFYNNEISEKSEIFDDQFSVERPDGSNFTLKIRSTKLEDSAMYFCASSEAASSNEQFFGPGTRLTVL.